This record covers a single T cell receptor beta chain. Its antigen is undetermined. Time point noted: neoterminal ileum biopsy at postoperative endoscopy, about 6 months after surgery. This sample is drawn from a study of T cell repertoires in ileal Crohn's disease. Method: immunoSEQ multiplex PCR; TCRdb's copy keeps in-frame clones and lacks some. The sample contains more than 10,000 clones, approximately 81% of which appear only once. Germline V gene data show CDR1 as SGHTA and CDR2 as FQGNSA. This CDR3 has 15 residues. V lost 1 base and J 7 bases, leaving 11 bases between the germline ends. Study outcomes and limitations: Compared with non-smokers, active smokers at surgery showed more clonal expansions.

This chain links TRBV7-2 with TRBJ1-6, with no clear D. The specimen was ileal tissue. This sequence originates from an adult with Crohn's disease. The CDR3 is CASSLVGDGNSPLHF. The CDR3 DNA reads TGTGCCAGCAGCTTAGTCGGGGATGGAAATTCACCCCTCCACTTT.